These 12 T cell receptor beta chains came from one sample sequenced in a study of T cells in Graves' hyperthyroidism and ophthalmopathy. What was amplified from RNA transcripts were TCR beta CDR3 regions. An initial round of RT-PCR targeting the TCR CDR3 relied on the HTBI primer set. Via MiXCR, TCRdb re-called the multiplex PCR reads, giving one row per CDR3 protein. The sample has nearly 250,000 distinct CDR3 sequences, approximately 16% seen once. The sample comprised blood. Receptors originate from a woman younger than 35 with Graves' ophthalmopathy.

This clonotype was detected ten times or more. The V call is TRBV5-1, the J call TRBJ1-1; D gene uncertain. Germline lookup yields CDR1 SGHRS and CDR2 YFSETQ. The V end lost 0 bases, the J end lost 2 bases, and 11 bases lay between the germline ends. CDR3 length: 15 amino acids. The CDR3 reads CASSLAVFSNTEAFF. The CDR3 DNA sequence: TGCGCCAGCAGCTTGGCAGTCTTTAGTAACACTGAAGCTTTCTTT.

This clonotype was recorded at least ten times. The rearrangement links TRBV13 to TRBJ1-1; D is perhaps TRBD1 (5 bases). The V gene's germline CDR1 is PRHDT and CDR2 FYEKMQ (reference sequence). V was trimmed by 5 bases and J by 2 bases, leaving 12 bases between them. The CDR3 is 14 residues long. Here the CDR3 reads CASSRLWGNTEAFF. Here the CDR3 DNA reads TGTGCCAGCAGCCGGCTCTGGGGCAACACTGAAGCTTTCTTT. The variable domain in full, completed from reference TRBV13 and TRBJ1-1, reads AAGVIQSPRHLIKEKRETATLKCYPIPRHDTVYWYQQGPGQDPQFLISFYEKMQSDKGSIPDRFSAQQFSDYHSELNMSSLELGDSALYFCASSRLWGNTEAFFGQGTRLTVV.

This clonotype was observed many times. The CDR3 nucleotides are TGTGCCACCAGTGATTTAGCGGGAGACACAGATACGCAGTATTTT. Translated, it gives CATSDLAGDTDTQYF. The chain joins TRBV24-1 to TRBJ2-3; 8 nucleotides match TRBD2. Unmatched junction bases numbered 1, after V lost 1 base and J lost 2 bases. The germline V gene has CDR1 KGHDR and CDR2 SFDVKD. This CDR3 contains 15 residues.

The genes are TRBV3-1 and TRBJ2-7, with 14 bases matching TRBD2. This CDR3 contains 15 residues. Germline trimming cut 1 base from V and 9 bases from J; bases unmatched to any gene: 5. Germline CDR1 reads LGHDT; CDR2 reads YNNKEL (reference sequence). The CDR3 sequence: CASSQGGTSGGLQYF. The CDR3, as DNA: TGTGCCAGCAGCCAAGGGGGGACTAGCGGGGGCCTGCAGTACTTC.

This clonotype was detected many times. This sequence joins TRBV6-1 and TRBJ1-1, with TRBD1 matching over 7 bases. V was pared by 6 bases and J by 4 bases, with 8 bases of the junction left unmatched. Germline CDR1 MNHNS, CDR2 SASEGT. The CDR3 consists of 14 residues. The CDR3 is CASRQGVSGTEAFF. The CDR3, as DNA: TGTGCCAGCAGGCAGGGGGTATCGGGCACTGAAGCTTTCTTT.

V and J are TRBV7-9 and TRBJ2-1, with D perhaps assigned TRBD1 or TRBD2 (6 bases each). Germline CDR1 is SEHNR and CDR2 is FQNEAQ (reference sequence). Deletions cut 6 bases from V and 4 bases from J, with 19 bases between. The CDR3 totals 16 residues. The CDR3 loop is CASRRGFSGAYNEQFF. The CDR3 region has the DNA TGTGCCAGCAGACGCGGCTTTTCGGGGGCATACAATGAGCAGTTCTTC.

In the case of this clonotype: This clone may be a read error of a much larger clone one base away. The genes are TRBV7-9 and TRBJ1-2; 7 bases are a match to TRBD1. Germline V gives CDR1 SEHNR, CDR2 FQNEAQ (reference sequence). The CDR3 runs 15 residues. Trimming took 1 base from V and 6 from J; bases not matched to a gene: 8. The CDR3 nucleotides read TGTGCCAGCAGCTTAGGTTGGGACAGCCACCATGGCTACACCTTC. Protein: CASSLGWDSHHGYTF.

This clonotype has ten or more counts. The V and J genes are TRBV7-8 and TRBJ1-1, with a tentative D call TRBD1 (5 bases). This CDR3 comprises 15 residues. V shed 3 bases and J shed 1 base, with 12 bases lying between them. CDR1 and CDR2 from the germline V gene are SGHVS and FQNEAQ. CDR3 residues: CASSLQGPGNTEAFF. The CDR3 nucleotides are TGTGCCAGCAGCTTGCAGGGACCGGGGAACACTGAAGCTTTCTTT.

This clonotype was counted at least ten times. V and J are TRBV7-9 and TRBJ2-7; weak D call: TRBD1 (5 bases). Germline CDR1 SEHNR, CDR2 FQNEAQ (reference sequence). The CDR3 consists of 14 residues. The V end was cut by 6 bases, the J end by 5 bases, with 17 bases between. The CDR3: CASSQGFVSHEQYF. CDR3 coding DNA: TGTGCCAGCAGTCAGGGTTTTGTTTCCCACGAGCAGTACTTC.

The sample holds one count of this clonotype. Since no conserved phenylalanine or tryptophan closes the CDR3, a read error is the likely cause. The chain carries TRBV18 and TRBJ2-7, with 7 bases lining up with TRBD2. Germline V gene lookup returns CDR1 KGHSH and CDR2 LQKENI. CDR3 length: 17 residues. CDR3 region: CASPPTPRLARTYEQYL. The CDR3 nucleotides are TGTGCCAGCCCACCGACCCCCCGACTAGCAAGAACCTACGAGCAGTACCTC.

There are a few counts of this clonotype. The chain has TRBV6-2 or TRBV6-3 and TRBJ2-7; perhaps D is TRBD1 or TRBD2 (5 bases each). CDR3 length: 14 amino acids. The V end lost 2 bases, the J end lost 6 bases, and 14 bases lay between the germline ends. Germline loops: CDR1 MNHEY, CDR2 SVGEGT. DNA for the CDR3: TGTGCCAGCAGTTACGGGGGTGGGGGATCCGAGCAGTACTTC. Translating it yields CASSYGGGGSEQYF.

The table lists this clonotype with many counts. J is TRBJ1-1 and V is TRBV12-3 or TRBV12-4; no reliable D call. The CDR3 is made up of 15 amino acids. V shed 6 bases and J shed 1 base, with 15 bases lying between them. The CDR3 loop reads CASSPQLVGNTEAFF. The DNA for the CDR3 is TGTGCCAGCAGCCCGCAATTGGTGGGGAACACTGAAGCTTTCTTT.